What follows are 14 T cell receptor beta chains derived from one specimen sequenced in a study of beta chain features in type 1 diabetes (dated by TCRdb to the late 2010s). The research as a whole found: In all four CD4+ subsets, TCRB CDR3 length was moderately but significantly shorter in type 1 diabetes patients.

These receptors lack a known antigen. Library method: the immunoSEQ multiplex PCR assay. The entire isolated RNA was reverse transcribed using the High Capacity cDNA Reverse Transcription Kit, and thus expressed TCRB transcripts were sequenced. This immuneACCESS table, as held by TCRdb, lists in-frame sequences with V and J called but not all clones. Of the missing ones, under half trace to an unresolved V gene in checked studies; the others have no known cause. The sample yields under 130,000 clones; over 25% were counted once. More than 0.5% of the sample belongs to the ten largest clones. Input material: central memory CD4+ T cells from blood. The receptor set was obtained from a woman aged 18-29 years with type 1 diabetes.

The table lists this clone with a few counts. The chain joins TRBV5-1 to TRBJ1-2, with TRBD1 as a possible D gene (5 bases). The germline V gene encodes CDR1 SGHRS and CDR2 YFSETQ. The CDR3 length is 15 residues. Trimming took off 0 bases at V and 8 bases at J, with 17 bases between the two ends. The CDR3 here is CASSLEVGPFDGYTF. CDR3 nucleotides: TGCGCCAGCAGCTTGGAGGTGGGGCCCTTTGACGGCTACACCTTC.

The chain joins TRBV7-8 to TRBJ2-2; TRBD1 matches 9 bases. V lost 4 bases to trimming and J lost 7 bases; unmatched junction nucleotides: 13. The CDR3 covers 17 residues. Germline CDR1 and CDR2: SGHVS and FQNEAQ. The CDR3 sequence is CASSSRQGVYVDGELFF. In DNA, the CDR3 is TGTGCCAGCAGCTCCCGACAGGGGGTATATGTGGACGGGGAGCTGTTTTTT.

The V gene is TRBV7-9, the J gene TRBJ1-1; D remains unclear. This CDR3 region has 15 residues. The V end was cut by 5 bases, the J end by 5 bases, with 18 bases between. The germline V gene encodes CDR1 SEHNR and CDR2 FQNEAQ (reference sequence). The CDR3 region is CASSPPGSRGTEAFF. CDR3 DNA sequence: TGTGCCAGCAGCCCGCCCGGCAGCCGGGGAACTGAAGCTTTCTTT.

The chain combines TRBV2 with TRBJ2-5; 7 bases map to TRBD2. The V and J ends lost 6 bases and 4 bases, in that order; junction bases with no gene match: 2. Germline CDR1 SNHLY, CDR2 FYNNEI. This CDR3 comprises 12 residues. CDR3 DNA: TGTGCCAGCAGGGGGGAGGGAGAGACCCAGTACTTC. Translating it yields CASRGEGETQYF.

This sequence joins TRBV5-1 and TRBJ2-1, with 7 bases matching TRBD2. Losses at the gene ends were 0 bases for V and 3 bases for J; bases not matched to a gene: 3. The CDR3 runs to 15 residues. Germline V gives CDR1 SGHRS, CDR2 YFSETQ. The DNA for the CDR3 is TGCGCCAGCAGCTTGGGGGGAGGGATCTACAATGAGCAGTTCTTC. Translating gives CASSLGGGIYNEQFF.

The chain uses TRBV9 and TRBJ2-5; perhaps TRBD2 as D (6 bases). V lost 1 base to trimming and J lost 1 base, with 14 bases between them. CDR3 length: 16 amino acids. CDR1 and CDR2 from the germline V gene are SGDLS and YYNGEE. CDR3 sequence: CASSVTPGGAQETQYF. The CDR3 DNA sequence: TGTGCCAGCAGCGTAACGCCTGGCGGGGCCCAAGAGACCCAGTACTTC.

The chain couples TRBV9 to TRBJ2-1, with a possible D match to TRBD2 (5 bases). Trimming left V 4 bases short and J 9 bases short, with 14 bases between. The CDR3 has 13 amino acids. The germline V gene encodes CDR1 SGDLS and CDR2 YYNGEE. Written as DNA, the CDR3 is TGTGCCAGCAGCCCCTCTCCAGGAGGTGAGCAGTTCTTC. Translating it yields CASSPSPGGEQFF.

This clone was found many times. This chain joins TRBV5-1 and TRBJ2-6, with D possibly matching TRBD1 (5 bases). Trimming took 4 bases from V and 2 from J, leaving 7 bases between them. From germline, CDR1 is SGHRS and CDR2 YFSETQ. The CDR3 contains 14 residues. DNA for the CDR3: TGCGCCAGCAGCCAGGGTACTGGGGCCAACGTCCTGACTTTC. Encoded protein: CASSQGTGANVLTF. The whole variable domain, filled in from reference TRBV5-1 and TRBJ2-6, reads KAGVTQTPRYLIKTRGQQVTLSCSPISGHRSVSWYQQTPGQGLQFLFEYFSETQRNKGNFPGRFSGRQFSNSRSEMNVSTLELGDSALYLCASSQGTGANVLTFGAGSRLTVL.

There are a few counts of this clone. J is TRBJ2-3 and V is TRBV29-1; D ambiguous. CDR1 is SQVTM, CDR2 ANQGSEA, per germline. This CDR3 contains 15 residues. Trimming stripped 6 bases from V and 2 bases from J, with 18 bases between. The DNA of the CDR3 is TGCAGCGTCAAGCCTACTACCCTGACCACAGATACGCAGTATTTT. Protein sequence: CSVKPTTLTTDTQYF.

This clone has a handful of counts. The gene calls are TRBV11-2 and TRBJ2-7; 11 nucleotides align to TRBD1. The CDR3 contains 15 residues. V lost 6 bases and J lost 2; bases outside the gene matches: 6. Germline V gene sequence: CDR1 SGHAT, CDR2 FQNNGV. The CDR3 DNA sequence: TGTGCCAGCAGGGCGCCGGGACAGGGGGCCTACGAGCAGTACTTC. This codes for CASRAPGQGAYEQYF.

Comments on this clone: The same CDR3 arises from other DNA sequences in this sample as well. The chain carries TRBV18 and TRBJ2-3; 9 nucleotides agree with TRBD2. The CDR3 runs to 14 residues. Trimming cost V 2 bases and J 3 bases; bases outside gene matches: 0. The V gene's germline CDR1 is KGHSH and CDR2 LQKENI. CDR3 DNA sequence: TGTGCCAGCTCACCAACTAGCGGGACAGATACGCAGTATTTT. It is translated as CASSPTSGTDTQYF. Based on the CDR3 plus reference TRBV18 and TRBJ2-3, the full variable domain is NAGVMQNPRHLVRRRGQEARLRCSPMKGHSHVYWYRQLPEEGLKFMVYLQKENIIDESGMPKERFSAEFPKEGPSILRIQQVVRGDSAAYFCASSPTSGTDTQYFGPGTRLTVL.

This clone occurred a few times. The rearrangement links TRBV18 to TRBJ1-2; D unclear. Looked up from germline, CDR1 is KGHSH and CDR2 is LQKENI. The CDR3 consists of 13 residues. The V end lost 4 bases, the J end lost 4 bases, and 10 bases lay between the germline ends. CDR3 residues: CASSRSDTYGYTF. The CDR3 nucleotides are TGTGCCAGCTCACGCTCCGACACCTATGGCTACACCTTC.

This clone was recorded once. V gene TRBV11-3 combines with J gene TRBJ2-3; D is possibly TRBD2 (5 bases). The CDR3 is 14 residues long. The ends were cut back, 1 base at V and 7 bases at J, with 12 bases in the middle. The germline gives CDR1 SGHNT, CDR2 YENEEA. The CDR3 DNA is TGTGCCAGCAGCTTAGTAGCGCTAGGATATACGCAGTATTTT. It translates to CASSLVALGYTQYF.

This clone was seen only a few times. The chain combines TRBV4-2 with TRBJ2-7; 9 bases line up with TRBD2. J gave up 2 bases and V 3 bases, and 8 bases lay outside the gene matches. Germline V lookup: CDR1 LGHNA, CDR2 YNFKEQ. The CDR3 covers 16 residues. DNA of the CDR3: TGTGCCAGCAGCCACAGTGCTAGCGGGATCACCTACGAGCAGTACTTC. It translates to CASSHSASGITYEQYF.